These 22 T cell receptor beta chains were all obtained from the same sample, sequenced in a study of blood T cell repertoires in COVID-19. Using immunoSEQ multiplex PCR, the repertoire was profiled, and TCRdb retains in-frame clones only, with some absent. The profile shows about 220,000 clones, more than 65% of them singletons. The source material was peripheral blood. The receptors come from a man between 50 and 59 years old with active or convalescent COVID-19.

V and J are TRBV7-9 and TRBJ2-1; TRBD2 agrees at 13 bases. The CDR3 has 15 residues. The J segment lost 7 bases and the V segment lost 5 bases, leaving 5 bases of the junction unmatched. Germline CDR1 is SEHNR and CDR2 is FQNEAQ (reference sequence). CDR3 in amino acids: CASSPTGLAGNEQFF. The DNA of the CDR3 is TGTGCCAGCAGCCCGACGGGACTAGCGGGGAATGAGCAGTTCTTC.

The rearrangement joins TRBV2 to TRBJ2-7, with D tentatively TRBD2 (6 bases). The CDR3 runs 12 residues. V was cut by 7 bases and J by 1 base, with 8 bases left in between. Germline lookup yields CDR1 SNHLY and CDR2 FYNNEI. For the CDR3, the DNA is TGTGCCAGCACCCGGGGGTCCTACGAGCAGTACGTC. This gives the protein CASTRGSYEQYV.

V usage is TRBV23-1 and J usage is TRBJ2-7; 8 bases align to TRBD1. TRBV23-1 carries the ORF label, with uncertain function. This CDR3 is 18 amino acids long. V trimming: 7 bases; J trimming: 6 bases; junction bases outside the gene matches: 23. CDR3 loop: CASNNPGQDYVGSREQYF. CDR3 DNA: TGCGCCAGCAACAATCCGGGACAGGATTATGTCGGGAGTCGCGAGCAGTACTTC.

The chain joins TRBV7-9 to TRBJ2-7, with D possibly matching TRBD2 (6 bases). V dropped 5 bases and J dropped 2 bases, with 13 bases sitting between them. CDR1 is SEHNR, CDR2 FQNEAQ, per germline (reference sequence). The CDR3 runs 14 residues. CDR3 sequence: CASSPGLSTYEQYV. Here the CDR3 DNA reads TGTGCCAGCAGCCCGGGACTCTCGACCTACGAGCAGTACGTC.

The table lists this clone with a count of one. V is TRBV7-9 and J is TRBJ1-2; TRBD1 aligns across 9 bases. This CDR3 has 14 residues. Germline V gene lookup returns CDR1 SEHNR and CDR2 FQNEAQ (reference sequence). The J segment lost 2 bases and the V segment lost 3 bases, leaving 1 base of the junction unmatched. The CDR3 nucleotides read TGTGCCAGCAGCTTCGGGACAGGGAACTATGGCTACACCTTC. Amino acids: CASSFGTGNYGYTF.

This chain joins TRBV6-5 and TRBJ2-5, with 11 bases identical to TRBD2. CDR3 length: 16 amino acids. CDR1 and CDR2 from the germline V gene are MNHEY and SVGAGI. With V trimmed by 4 bases and J by 5 bases, 9 bases remained unmatched. CDR3 coding DNA: TGTGCCAGCAGTTTCCTCCTAGCGGGAGGACCGGAGACCCAGTACTTC. Protein product: CASSFLLAGGPETQYF.

The chain uses TRBV3-1 (or the pseudogene TRBV3-2) and TRBJ2-1; TRBD1 matches at 10 bases. CDR1 and CDR2 (germline): LGHDT, YNNKEL (reference sequence). The CDR3 is made up of 17 amino acids. The junction had 5 bases not matched to a gene; V was cut back by 0 bases and J by 3 bases. The DNA for the CDR3 is TGTGCCAGCAGCCAAGATTCAGGGACAGGGGTCTACAATGAGCAGTTCTTC. Protein sequence: CASSQDSGTGVYNEQFF.

The chain has TRBV4-3 and TRBJ2-2; 9 bases map to TRBD2. Trimming cost V 5 bases and J 5 bases; bases outside gene matches: 9. The CDR3 is 16 amino acids. Germline V gene sequence: CDR1 LGHNA, CDR2 YSLEER. The CDR3 sequence is CASSYLAGEWTGELFF. CDR3 coding DNA: TGCGCCAGCAGCTATTTAGCGGGAGAATGGACCGGGGAGCTGTTTTTT.

CDR3 sequence: CASTPSGGPHQPQHF. The CDR3 region has the DNA TGTGCCAGCACCCCCAGTGGAGGTCCCCATCAGCCCCAGCATTTT. This sequence joins TRBV5-6 and TRBJ1-5; unclear D gene. CDR1 SGHDT and CDR2 YYEEEE come from the germline V gene. CDR3 length: 15 residues. The V end was cut by 6 bases, the J end by 5 bases, with 18 bases between.

The rearrangement uses TRBV5-6 and TRBJ1-5, with 8 bases that match TRBD1. CDR1 and CDR2 (germline): SGHDT, YYEEEE. Trimming removed 0 bases from V and 4 bases from J; junction bases left unmatched: 3. The CDR3 is 15 residues long. CDR3 residues: CASSLGQGQNQPQHF. CDR3 sequence (DNA): TGTGCCAGCAGCTTGGGACAGGGGCAAAATCAGCCCCAGCATTTT.

V is TRBV7-2 and J is TRBJ2-7; D may be TRBD2 (5 bases). With 1 base removed from V and 4 bases from J, the gap between germline ends came to 8 bases. This CDR3 region has 13 residues. Germline V gene data show CDR1 as SGHTA and CDR2 as FQGNSA. CDR3 sequence: CASSLGRGYEQYV. CDR3 DNA: TGTGCCAGCAGCTTAGGGAGAGGGTACGAGCAGTACGTC.

V is TRBV6-2 or TRBV6-3 and J is TRBJ2-1; 7 positions match TRBD1. V lost 5 bases and J lost 3; bases outside the gene matches: 7. CDR1 is MNHEY, CDR2 SVGEGT, per germline. The CDR3 runs to 15 residues. The CDR3 region has the DNA TGTGCCAGCAGTCGAGACAGGGTTGTCTACAATGAGCAGTTCTTC. Encoded protein: CASSRDRVVYNEQFF.

J is TRBJ1-5 and V is TRBV6-5; D call uncertain. In germline, CDR1 is MNHEY, CDR2 SVGAGI. V was cut by 6 bases and J by 4 bases, with 16 bases left in between. The CDR3 runs to 15 residues. CDR3 amino acids: CASRPRQAFNQPQHF. CDR3 DNA sequence: TGTGCCAGCAGGCCGCGACAAGCCTTTAATCAGCCCCAGCATTTT.

This clone was seen only once. The CDR3 spells CASSERLILAGELFF. CDR3 DNA: TGTGCCAGCAGTGAACGACTGATCCTGGCCGGGGAGCTGTTTTTT. This chain connects TRBV2 to TRBJ2-2; D gene ambiguous. This CDR3 spans 15 amino acids. Between the trimmed V and J ends, which lost 2 bases and 6 bases, there was a span of 13 bases. Germline assignment: CDR1 SNHLY and CDR2 FYNNEI.

This clone was observed a handful of times. This chain links TRBV29-1 with TRBJ2-1; D perhaps matches TRBD2 (6 bases). Germline assignment: CDR1 SQVTM and CDR2 ANQGSEA. The CDR3 is 13 amino acids. V was clipped by 5 bases and J by 9 bases, with 17 bases between them. The CDR3 DNA sequence: TGCAGCGTTCGTGTCGGTGGGGGGACTGAGCAGTTCTTC. It encodes CSVRVGGGTEQFF.

The V gene is TRBV27, the J gene TRBJ2-7, with D uncertain. CDR1 is MNHEY and CDR2 is SMNVEV in the germline V gene (reference sequence). Trimming took off 5 bases at V and 1 base at J, with 9 bases between the two ends. The CDR3 spans 13 residues. The CDR3 DNA reads TGTGCCAGCAGTAAGACTGGGTCCTACGAGCAGTACTTC. Protein sequence: CASSKTGSYEQYF.

The V call is TRBV19, the J call TRBJ1-5, with no clear D. Trimming took 3 bases from V and 0 from J, leaving 9 bases between them. Germline V gene lookup returns CDR1 LNHDA and CDR2 SQIVND (reference sequence). The CDR3 contains 15 residues. The CDR3 region has the DNA TGTGCCAGTAGTATTGCAGCGGGTAGCAATCAGCCCCAGCATTTT. Protein sequence: CASSIAAGSNQPQHF.

The V gene is TRBV5-1, the J gene TRBJ2-7, with 7 positions matching TRBD2. The length of the CDR3 is 14 residues. The V segment lost 3 bases and the J segment 6 bases; nucleotides outside the gene matches: 9. Germline V gene lookup returns CDR1 SGHRS and CDR2 YFSETQ. CDR3 sequence (DNA): TGCGCCAGCAGCTCCGGGACTACCCTAATCGAGCAGTACTTC. Protein product: CASSSGTTLIEQYF.

The V call is TRBV20-1, the J call TRBJ2-3; no firm D call. V dropped 4 bases and J dropped 6 bases, with 8 bases sitting between them. Per germline, CDR1 DFQATT and CDR2 SNEGSKA (reference sequence). The CDR3 is made up of 11 amino acids. The CDR3 DNA reads TGCAGTGCTATTCGCAGGGATACGCAGTATTTT. Encoded protein: CSAIRRDTQYF.

The chain combines TRBV3-1 (or the pseudogene TRBV3-2) with TRBJ2-3; D may be TRBD2 (5 bases). V lost 2 bases and J lost 4, with 7 bases in between. Germline CDR1 reads LGHDT; CDR2 reads YNNKEL (reference sequence). The CDR3 runs 13 residues. Here the CDR3 DNA reads TGTGCCAGCAGCCAAATCGGGGCAGATACGCAGTATTTT. As protein: CASSQIGADTQYF.

This chain uses TRBV23-1 with TRBJ1-3; D gene ambiguous. TRBV23-1 is noted as an ORF with a role that remains uncertain. The CDR3 is 13 residues long. Trimming stripped 3 bases from V and 5 bases from J, with 8 bases between. The CDR3 sequence is CASSHMTRNTIYF. CDR3 nucleotides: TGCGCCAGCAGTCACATGACACGAAACACCATATATTTT.

This clone was seen only once. The rearrangement links TRBV5-1 to TRBJ1-1, with 8 bases that match TRBD1. Looked up from germline, CDR1 is SGHRS and CDR2 is YFSETQ. Trimming took 1 base from V and 4 from J; bases not matched to a gene: 3. The CDR3 extends over 14 amino acids. The CDR3 region is CASSLTGGATEAFF. Written as DNA, the CDR3 is TGCGCCAGCAGCTTGACAGGGGGGGCCACTGAAGCTTTCTTT.